A selection of T cell receptor beta chains follows, all from one sample in a study of blood T cell repertoires in COVID-19. Profiling relied on immunoSEQ multiplex PCR, and the TCRdb table lists in-frame clones only, not all of them. In the table there are 90,000 or so clones, about 87% of which are singletons. Specimen: peripheral blood. The source is a man in his sixties with acute or convalescent COVID-19. Each CDR3 is given with its conserved first and last residue. The D gene is left open where the match is weak. The listing skips clone size in some rows; elsewhere it reads once, few, many or a size class.

TRBD1 | TRBJ2-1 | TRBV18 | NA | TGTGCCAGTTTCGGGACAGGGTTCTACAATGAGCAGTTCTTC | CASFGTGFYNEQFF
NA | TRBJ2-2 | TRBV9 | NA | TGTGCCAGCAGCGTCGCAGGGGTCCCCGGGGAGCTGTTTTTT | CASSVAGVPGELFF
TRBD1 | TRBJ1-5 | TRBV19 | once | TGTGCCAGTAGAAAATCGGACAGGGGCCAGCCCCAGCATTTT | CASRKSDRGQPQHF
TRBD1 | TRBJ1-5 | TRBV10-3 | once | TGTGCCATCAGTGACGCCGGGACAGCCAATCAGCCCCAGCATTTT | CAISDAGTANQPQHF
TRBD1 | TRBJ1-5 | TRBV24-1 | NA | TGTGCCACCAGTGCACCGGGACAGAATCAGCCCCAGCATTTT | CATSAPGQNQPQHF
NA | TRBJ1-4 | TRBV5-1 | NA | TGCGCCAGCAGCTCTAGTGGTTGGGCTAATGAAAAACTGTTTTTT | CASSSSGWANEKLFF
TRBD1 | TRBJ1-1 | TRBV5-1 | NA | TGCGCCAGCAGCTTGGCTAGGGACAGCAACAAAACTGAAGCTTTCTTT | CASSLARDSNKTEAFF
NA | TRBJ1-2 | TRBV6-5 | NA | TGTGCCAGCAGCCGAGGTACGAGGCATGGCTATGGCTACACCTTC | CASSRGTRHGYGYTF
TRBD1 | TRBJ1-2 | TRBV3-1/TRBV3-2 | NA | TGTGCCAGCAGCCGAAGGGACAGGGGATCGCGTGGCTACACCTTC | CASSRRDRGSRGYTF
NA | TRBJ2-3 | TRBV3-1/TRBV3-2 | NA | TGTGCCAGCAGCCAAGGGGCCCTACTTAGCACAGATACGCAGTATTTT | CASSQGALLSTDTQYF
TRBD1 | TRBJ1-4 | TRBV11-2 | NA | TGTGCCAGCAGTCCATCCGGACAGGCTCGGGAAAAACTGTTTTTT | CASSPSGQAREKLFF
NA | TRBJ2-7 | TRBV21-1 | NA | TGTGCCAGCAGCAAAGCCCGACTAGAGGAGGACTACGAGCAGTACTTC | CASSKARLEEDYEQYF
NA | TRBJ2-7 | TRBV5-4 | NA | TGTGCCAGCAGCTCACTCCTTCCCGGCGAGCAGTACTTC | CASSSLLPGEQYF
TRBD1 | TRBJ1-1 | TRBV5-6 | NA | TGTGCCAGCAGCTATACAGGGGGGAACACTGAAGCTTTCTTT | CASSYTGGNTEAFF
TRBD1 | TRBJ1-6 | TRBV13 | few | TGTGCCAGCAGCATTACAGGGGTGGTTTCACCCCTCCACTTT | CASSITGVVSPLHF
TRBD2 | TRBJ2-7 | TRBV4-1 | NA | TGCGCCAGCAGCCAAGGGGCTATACAGGGACTAGCGGGAGCCTACGAGCAGTACTTC | CASSQGAIQGLAGAYEQYF
TRBD1 | TRBJ1-2 | TRBV6-5 | NA | TGTGCCAGCAGTTACTCGATTGTGGACAGGGACTATGGCTACACCTTC | CASSYSIVDRDYGYTF
NA | TRBJ1-2 | TRBV6-5 | NA | TGTGCCAGCAGCCGGCAGGGGAATAACTATGGCTACACCTTC | CASSRQGNNYGYTF
TRBD2 | TRBJ2-1 | TRBV19 | NA | TGTGCCAGTAGTATAGCCCCCGGGACTAGCGAGCAGTTCTTC | CASSIAPGTSEQFF
TRBD1 | TRBJ1-5 | TRBV19 | few | TGTGCCAGTAGTATCCTAAGTGGACAGGGAAATCAGCCCCAGCATTTT | CASSILSGQGNQPQHF
TRBD2 | TRBJ2-7 | TRBV7-9 | NA | TGTGCCAGCAGCCCCCTTAAGGCGCGGGGGAACTCCTACGAGCAGTACTTC | CASSPLKARGNSYEQYF
NA | TRBJ1-1 | TRBV28 | NA | TGTGCCAGCAGTACCAGGGGAGGGACCAACACTGAAGCTTTCTTT | CASSTRGGTNTEAFF
NA | TRBJ1-1 | TRBV5-1 | NA | TGCGCCAGCAGCTTGGCGAGGGACACTGAAGCTTTCTTT | CASSLARDTEAFF
TRBD1 | TRBJ2-6 | TRBV3-1/TRBV3-2 | NA | TGTGCCAGCAGCCCGCGGACAGGGGGTGCTGGGGCCAACGTCCTGACTTTC | CASSPRTGGAGANVLTF
TRBD2 | TRBJ2-1 | TRBV6-2/TRBV6-3 | NA | TGTGCCAGCAGTTATTCTAGCGGAGAGTACAATGAGCAGTTCTTC | CASSYSSGEYNEQFF
TRBD1 | TRBJ2-5 | TRBV11-1 | NA | TGTGCCAGCAGTCGAGCCGGGGACAGTCAAGAGACCCAGTACTTC | CASSRAGDSQETQYF
TRBD1 | TRBJ1-1 | TRBV3-1/TRBV3-2 | NA | TGTGCCAGCAGCCAAGCTTTTGGACAGGGTTTATCTGAAGCTTTCTTT | CASSQAFGQGLSEAFF
NA | TRBJ2-7 | TRBV18 | NA | TGTGCCAGCTCACCACGGCAGGGAATACACGAGCAGTACTTC | CASSPRQGIHEQYF
NA | TRBJ2-7 | TRBV21-1 | NA | TGTGCCAGCAGCCAAGCTGGAGCGGACGAGCAGTACTTC | CASSQAGADEQYF
TRBD2 | TRBJ2-2 | TRBV5-1 | few | TGCGCCAGCAGCTTGACATCAGGGACTAGCGGGAGGGCTGGCACCGGGGAGCTGTTTTTT | CASSLTSGTSGRAGTGELFF